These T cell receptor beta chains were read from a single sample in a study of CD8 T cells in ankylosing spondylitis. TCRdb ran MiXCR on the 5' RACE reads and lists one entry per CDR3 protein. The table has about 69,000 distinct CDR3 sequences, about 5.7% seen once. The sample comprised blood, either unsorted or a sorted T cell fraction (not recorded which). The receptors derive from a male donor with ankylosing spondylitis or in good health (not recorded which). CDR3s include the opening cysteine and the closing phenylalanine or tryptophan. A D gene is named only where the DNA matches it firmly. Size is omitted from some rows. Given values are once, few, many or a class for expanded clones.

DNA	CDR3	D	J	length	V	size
TGTACCAGCAGTCCTATCCCGGGACAGGGGACTATGAACACTGAAGCTTTCTTT	CTSSPIPGQGTMNTEAFF	TRBD1	TRBJ1-1	18	TRBV2	few
TGTGCCACCAGCAGTGACACCCCGGGGATCGCCGGGGAGCTGTTTTTT	CATSSDTPGIAGELFF	NA	TRBJ2-2	16	TRBV15	many
TGTGCCAGCAGCTTTAGGGGAGGGACAGTTGAAGCTTTCTTT	CASSFRGGTVEAFF	TRBD1	TRBJ1-1	14	TRBV7-8	many
TGTGCCAGCAGTTTTGGGGAGACCGGGGAGCTGTTTTTT	CASSFGETGELFF	NA	TRBJ2-2	13	TRBV27	many
TGTGCCAGCAGTTTACCGGGGGGGAACAATGAGCAGTTCTTC	CASSLPGGNNEQFF	TRBD2	TRBJ2-1	14	TRBV28	many
TGTGCCAGTAGTATGGGGGGCCTCAATGGCTACACCTTC	CASSMGGLNGYTF	NA	TRBJ1-2	13	TRBV19	NA
TGTGCCAGCAGCTTCCTACAGACAGCGGTCGGGGAAAAACTGTTTTTT	CASSFLQTAVGEKLFF	NA	TRBJ1-4	16	TRBV7-8	many
TGTGCCAGCAGCAACTTAGACAGGACACATCAGCCCCAGCATTTT	CASSNLDRTHQPQHF	NA	TRBJ1-5	15	TRBV7-2	many
TGCAGTGCTCCCAATGGAGGGGCCGGCACAGATACGCAGTATTTT	CSAPNGGAGTDTQYF	NA	TRBJ2-3	15	TRBV20-1	many
TGCAGCGCTACCAATACCGGGACAGGGGTTAACTATGGCTACACCTTC	CSATNTGTGVNYGYTF	TRBD1	TRBJ1-2	16	TRBV29-1	many
TGCGCCAGCAGCTTGGGGGGGGGTACGGATGAGCAGTTCTTC	CASSLGGGTDEQFF	TRBD2	TRBJ2-1	14	TRBV5-1	many
TGTGCCAGCAGTCCACGGGAGATTTCGGAAAAACTGTTTTTT	CASSPREISEKLFF	NA	TRBJ1-4	14	TRBV12-3/TRBV12-4	many
TGTGCCAGCAGTGCTCCCCATGGGGAGCAGAGCTCCTACGAGCAGTACTTC	CASSAPHGEQSSYEQYF	NA	TRBJ2-7	17	TRBV6-2/TRBV6-3	many
TGTGCCAGCTCCATGGGCAAGAACACTGAAGCTTTCTTT	CASSMGKNTEAFF	NA	TRBJ1-1	13	TRBV7-6	many
TGCGCCAGCAGCTTGCGGCACGTGGAGCTGTTTTTT	CASSLRHVELFF	NA	TRBJ2-2	12	TRBV5-1	many
TGTGCCAGCAGTTCGTACAGGGGGCGGAGGGACGAGCAGTACTTC	CASSSYRGRRDEQYF	TRBD1	TRBJ2-7	15	TRBV6-5	many
TGTGCCAGCAGCCACGACAGGGCAACCAATCAGCCCCAGCATTTT	CASSHDRATNQPQHF	TRBD1	TRBJ1-5	15	TRBV7-8	few
TGTGCCAGCAGCTCCCGGGACAGGGGGACTGAAGCTTTCTTT	CASSSRDRGTEAFF	TRBD1	TRBJ1-1	14	TRBV7-2	NA
TGCAGTGCTAGTTCTGGGACTGAAGCTTTCTTT	CSASSGTEAFF	NA	TRBJ1-1	11	TRBV20-1	many
TGCAGTGCTAGAGATAAGGTGGGGAGGGGGGCAGATACGCAGTATTTT	CSARDKVGRGADTQYF	NA	TRBJ2-3	16	TRBV20-1	many